This TCR beta chain was obtained from a study of T cell responses to AZD1222 COVID-19 vaccine (dated by TCRdb to 2020 to 2023). Some background on the complete study: Because spike-specific TCR depth and breadth did not differ between the two schedules, AZD1222 recipients who got a second dose at roughly 4 weeks were pooled with those who got a second dose at roughly 12 weeks. Trial participants were enrolled into age subgroups of 18-55, 56-69 and 70-plus years, which contained about 150, 28 and 57 TCR-sequenced participants, respectively. TCR sequencing was performed for 233 trial participants, of whom about 200 were given two doses of AZD1222 and around 25 were given two doses of MenACWY control vaccine. Beyond this particular receptor, the publication reports: Because no samples from the day 14 peak response were available, repertoires could be characterized only after the peak T cell response. After two AZD1222 doses, both the breadth and the depth of spike-specific TCRs were significantly higher than at day 0 and than in MenACWY recipients. Reportedly, almost half of the unique spike-specific TCRs recognized epitopes lying outside the regions that are mutated in the B.1.351 and B.1.1.7 variants. Most participants were white British and females outnumbered males, and the authors suggested that clonal diversity may have been underestimated. Conclusions about previously exposed vaccinees are limited, since just five or six AZD1222 recipients were seropositive for SARS-CoV-2 at baseline. In the small 56-69-year group, the increase in depth fell short of significance, most likely because of low power. Vaccine-associated CD4 TCRs spanned the whole spike protein, with dominant responses in regions 160-218 and 743-854.

CDR1 and CDR2 are drawn from the germline V gene: LGHNA, YNFKEQ. The CDR3 goes from the cysteine to the phenylalanine over 15 residues. Only the CDR3 part of the read is kept: 45 bases, read in frame from the first base. The intended sense of this specimen's time point label: baseline before first vaccination. The vaccinee samples were drawn from two UK trials, COV001 and COV002, one of which was a single-blind randomized controlled phase 2/3 trial testing AZD1222 (ChAdOx1 nCoV-19) in healthy adults. Trial participant PBMC samples were collected at day 0 and day 28 after the second dose for TCRbeta chain sequencing. To note about this clone: The specificity of this receptor is unknown. The junction and the germline gene differ at one end; a read error may be behind it.

The CDR3 regions of human TCRbeta chains were subjected to immunosequencing. On the authors' methods: TCRs in the repertoires were matched against a reference library of SARS-CoV-2-specific TCRs that had been generated with the MIRA antigen-specificity platform. Breadth meant the fraction of unique TCRs that were SARS-CoV-2-associated, whereas depth meant the fraction of total T cells that were SARS-CoV-2-associated. Using the MIRA data, each spike-specific TCR was assigned both to the spike region to which the TCR was reactive and to a CD4 or CD8 class. Log10-transformed breadth and depth values were compared by one-way ANOVA with Sidak's multiple comparisons tests. The table was pulled from immuneACCESS by TCRdb, which kept in-frame rearrangements only. Such tables lose some clones; where checked, under half of the loss comes from unresolved V genes, and the rest has no known cause. V, J and clone size reflect that table, while D and trimming were determined from the DNA. In this sample the table shows about 160,000 clones, about 90% of which occur a single time. Of the sample, 1.5% to 2% falls within the top ten clones.

The sequence came from an adult in good health. Here the sequenced sample was peripheral blood, taken on day 0 of AZD1222 vaccination. The chain joins TRBV4-2 to TRBJ2-7; the D gene remains uncertain. CDR3 loop: CASSQEDGGPTPKEF. The DNA is as follows: TGTGCCAGCAGCCAAGAGGATGGTGGACCTACTCCGAAGGAATTC.